This TCR beta chain was sequenced for a study of OX40 agonist ivuxolimab in advanced cancers. Study details: Three patients got partial responses; one had hepatocellular carcinoma and two had cutaneous melanoma.

Germline-derived CDR1 and CDR2 are GTSNPN and SVGIG (reference sequence). J was trimmed by 5 bases and V by 3 bases; bases with no gene match: 2. The CDR3 runs 13 residues. Baseline, cycle 4 day 1, and cycle 7 day 1 were the blood sampling points. Some clones are missing from TCRdb's copy, which holds only in-frame ones; the method was immunoSEQ multiplex PCR. The table records about 69,000 clones, 90% of them present only once. On this clone itself: Its cognate antigen is unknown.

Findings of the study overall: Among the lowest levels of clonal expansion were found in partial responders at 0.1-3.0 mg/kg. On average, CD8+ T cells had more expanded clones than CD4+.

The V and J genes are TRBV30 and TRBJ1-5, with TRBD1 matching 9 bases. The specimen was CD4+ or CD8+ T cells sorted from blood, collected in a trial of the OX40 agonist ivuxolimab. This clonotype was obtained from an adult with an advanced solid tumor such as melanoma, head and neck, liver or kidney cancer. This chain's CDR3 is CAWSGQGYQPQHF. The CDR3, as DNA: TGTGCCTGGAGCGGACAGGGGTATCAGCCCCAGCATTTT.